These 21 T cell receptor beta chains originate from one sample sequenced in a study of blood T cells in healthy people across ages. The second PCR ran about 6 to 12 cycles with a sample-barcoded 5' primer and J-beta primers. TCRdb re-called the 5' RACE reads with MiXCR, one entry per CDR3 protein. The profile covers about 1,500,000 distinct CDR3 sequences, with under 30% appearing a single time and 7.7% taken by the ten largest. The sequenced material came from blood. All receptors come from a woman aged 25 to 39 in good health.

Of note for this clonotype: One end of the junction is discordant with germline, which a read error may explain. The V and J genes are TRBV4-3 and TRBJ2-7, with D possibly being TRBD1 or TRBD2 (5 bases each). Per the germline V gene, CDR1 is LGHNA and CDR2 is YSLEER. This CDR3 has 16 residues. CDR3 in DNA: TGCGCCAGCAGCCAAGCAGGGACCCTGGGAACCTACGGGCAGTACTTC. Its translation: CASSQAGTLGTYGQYF.

Of note for this clonotype: One end of the junction does not line up with germline, which may come from a read error. This chain connects TRBV28 to TRBJ2-1, with a weak D call TRBD2 (5 bases). Germline CDR1 is MDHEN and CDR2 is SYDVKM. The CDR3 covers 14 residues. The CDR3 here is CANSFLGEGNEQFF. The CDR3 DNA reads TGTGCCAACAGTTTTTTGGGTGAGGGCAATGAGCAGTTCTTC. The full variable domain, with the rest looked up from reference TRBV28 and TRBJ2-1, is DVKVTQSSRYLVKRTGEKVFLECVQDMDHENMFWYRQDPGLGLRLIYFSYDVKMKEKGDIPEGYSVSREKKERFSLILESASTNQTSMYLCANSFLGEGNEQFFGPGTRLTVL.

This clonotype showed up many times. A much more abundant neighbour one base away suggests this may be a read error. The chain links TRBV6-2 or TRBV6-3 to TRBJ2-6; D not certain. Trimming stripped 2 bases from V and 2 bases from J, with 1 base between. Germline V gene data show CDR1 as MNHEY and CDR2 as SVGEGT. The CDR3 spans 13 residues. Here the CDR3 DNA reads TGTGCCAGCAGTTACGCTGGGGCCAACGTCCTGACTTTC. Its translation: CASSYAGANVLTF.

The chain combines TRBV28 with TRBJ1-4, with no clear D. CDR1 and CDR2 from the germline V gene are MDHEN and SYDVKM. V was clipped by 6 bases and J by 10 bases, with 12 bases between them. The CDR3 contains 12 residues. This CDR3 is CASRTYLGKLFF. The CDR3 DNA sequence: TGTGCCAGCAGGACCTACCTCGGAAAACTGTTTTTT.

V usage is TRBV6-5 and J usage is TRBJ2-1; D might be TRBD2 (6 bases). Germline loops: CDR1 MNHEY, CDR2 SVGAGI. V lost 3 bases to trimming and J lost 2 bases, with 11 bases between them. This CDR3 has 15 residues. The CDR3 is CASSYSGGPYNEQFF. CDR3 nucleotide sequence: TGTGCCAGCAGTTATTCCGGGGGACCCTACAATGAGCAGTTCTTC.

This clonotype was detected ten times or more. This chain joins TRBV18 and TRBJ2-5; a weak D match, TRBD1 (6 bases). V lost 3 bases and J 1 base, leaving 9 bases between the germline ends. This CDR3 is built from 14 residues. The germline V gene encodes CDR1 KGHSH and CDR2 LQKENI. Written as DNA, the CDR3 is TGTGCCAGCTCACCCGGACAGACCCAAGAGACCCAGTACTTC. This codes for CASSPGQTQETQYF.

This clonotype was observed a few times. The chain employs TRBV20-1 and TRBJ2-5; 10 bases map to TRBD2. J lost 5 bases, V lost 2 bases, and 5 bases had no gene match. The germline gives CDR1 DFQATT, CDR2 SNEGSKA (reference sequence). There are 14 residues in the CDR3. DNA of the CDR3: TGCAGTGCTAGACTAGCGGGGGCGTCGGAGACCCAGTACTTC. As protein: CSARLAGASETQYF.

The rearrangement links TRBV20-1 to TRBJ2-1; a possible D gene is TRBD2 (6 bases). The last part of the DNA fits TRBJ2-7 better; the J call may be wrong. CDR3 length: 14 residues. Germline V lookup: CDR1 DFQATT, CDR2 SNEGSKA (reference sequence). The CDR3 sequence is CSARVAGSIHEQYF. In DNA form, the CDR3 reads TGCAGTGCTAGAGTGGCCGGGAGCATCCACGAGCAGTACTTC.

This clonotype appeared many times. The chain links TRBV5-1 to TRBJ2-5; a possible D gene is TRBD1 (6 bases). CDR3 length: 12 amino acids. Trimming removed 9 bases from V and 0 bases from J, with 9 bases in between. CDR1 is SGHRS and CDR2 is YFSETQ in the germline V gene. CDR3 DNA: TGCGCCACCCGGGACAACCAAGAGACCCAGTACTTC. As protein: CATRDNQETQYF.

The chain is built from TRBV10-3 and TRBJ1-4, with D unclear. The length of the CDR3 is 13 residues. V dropped 0 bases and J dropped 7 bases, with 6 bases sitting between them. The germline gives CDR1 ENHRY, CDR2 SYGVKD. DNA of the CDR3: TGTGCCATCAGTGAGTCGTCGAGTGAAAAACTGTTTTTT. This translates into CAISESSSEKLFF.

Here the CDR3 reads CASSLALGGEQFF. Written as DNA, the CDR3 is TGTGCCAGCAGCCTCGCGCTGGGGGGTGAGCAGTTCTTC. The J gene is TRBJ2-1, the V gene TRBV7-7; D might be TRBD2 (6 bases). The V end was cut by 5 bases, the J end by 9 bases, with 14 bases between. The CDR3 has 13 amino acids. Germline CDR1 is SSHAT and CDR2 is FNYEAQ (reference sequence).

A note on this clonotype: One junction end disagrees with the germline gene, perhaps due to a read error. V usage is TRBV12-5 and J usage is TRBJ2-7; 7 nucleotides align to TRBD2. The CDR3 is 17 amino acids. CDR1 and CDR2 from the germline V gene are LGHNT and FRNRAP. The CDR3: CASGLGLRAGPSHEQYF. DNA for the CDR3: TGTGCTAGTGGTTTGGGGCTGCGAGCGGGACCCTCCCACGAGCAGTACTTC. Using reference TRBV12-5 and TRBJ2-7 for the parts outside the CDR3, the full variable domain is DARVTQTPRHKVTEMGQEVTMRCQPILGHNTVFWYRQTMMQGLELLAYFRNRAPLDDSGMPKDRFSAEMPDATLATLKIQPSEPRDSAVYFCASGLGLRAGPSHEQYFGPGTRLTVT.

This chain links TRBV10-3 with TRBJ2-2, with TRBD2 as a possible D gene (6 bases). The V end was cut by 5 bases, the J end by 7 bases, with 14 bases between. The CDR3 is made up of 14 amino acids. Germline CDR1 is ENHRY and CDR2 is SYGVKD. CDR3 sequence: CAISPGSDYGELFF. In nucleotides, the CDR3 is TGTGCCATCAGTCCAGGCTCGGACTACGGGGAGCTGTTTTTT.

V and J are TRBV5-5 and TRBJ1-2, with D maybe TRBD1 (5 bases). The CDR3 sequence is 15 residues long. Germline values: CDR1 SGHKS, CDR2 YYEKEE (reference sequence). The germline V and J ends were trimmed by 0 bases and 5 bases, with 14 bases remaining between them. CDR3: CASSLAGTTTYGYTF. In DNA, the CDR3 is TGTGCCAGCAGCTTGGCTGGGACTACCACTTATGGCTACACCTTC.

This clonotype was observed a handful of times. V usage is TRBV5-1 and J usage is TRBJ2-1; D not resolved. V shed 0 bases and J shed 0 bases, with 13 bases lying between them. There are 17 residues in the CDR3. CDR1 and CDR2 from the germline V gene are SGHRS and YFSETQ. CDR3 protein: CASSLGTTASSYNEQFF. The CDR3 DNA reads as TGCGCCAGCAGCTTGGGTACGACTGCCAGCTCCTACAATGAGCAGTTCTTC.

Turning to this clonotype: The junction and the germline gene differ at one end; a read error may be behind it. The chain is built from TRBV9 and TRBJ1-6; no clear D gene. This CDR3 has 14 residues. CDR1 SGDLS and CDR2 YYNGEE come from the germline V gene. CDR3 coding DNA: TGTGACAGCAGCGCCCGGGTCGGAAATTCACCCCTCCACTTT. Protein product: CDSSARVGNSPLHF.

On this clonotype: A much larger clonotype is one base distant, so this may be a read error. V usage is TRBV5-4 and J usage is TRBJ2-1; D might be TRBD2 (6 bases). The J call is in doubt because the DNA end fits TRBJ2-7 better. The V gene's germline CDR1 is SGHNT and CDR2 YYREEE (reference sequence). The CDR3 is 13 amino acids. CDR3 bases: TGTGCCAGCAGAGGAGGGACCTACAATGAGCAGTACTTC. Amino acids: CASRGGTYNEQYF.

Note on this clonotype: Just one base apart from a much larger clone, this may be a read error. The rearrangement links TRBV28 to TRBJ2-1, with 8 bases lining up with TRBD1. The DNA end is a closer match to TRBJ2-7, so the J assignment may be wrong. There are 14 residues in the CDR3. Germline V CDR1 and CDR2: MDHEN, SYDVKM. The CDR3 sequence is CASRGQATYNEQYF. DNA for the CDR3: TGTGCCAGCAGGGGACAGGCTACCTACAATGAGCAGTACTTC.

The table lists this clonotype with a few counts. The V and J genes are TRBV12-3 or TRBV12-4 and TRBJ1-5; TRBD1 matches at 7 bases. The ends lost 6 bases at V and 2 bases at J; junction bases unmatched: 7. CDR3 size: 15 residues. The CDR3 DNA reads as TGTGCCAGCAGACAGGGGCCGAGGGGCAATCAGCCCCAGCATTTT. It translates to CASRQGPRGNQPQHF.

The chain joins TRBV5-1 to TRBJ1-1; D unclear. The CDR3 has 15 amino acids. Germline assignment: CDR1 SGHRS and CDR2 YFSETQ. Trimming stripped 2 bases from V and 4 bases from J, with 15 bases between. The chain's CDR3 is CASSFSSQWTTEAFF. Here the CDR3 DNA reads TGCGCCAGCAGCTTCTCTTCCCAGTGGACCACTGAAGCTTTCTTT.

There are a few counts of this clonotype. The rearrangement joins TRBV20-1 to TRBJ1-5; D gene ambiguous. V lost 0 bases and J 5 bases, leaving 8 bases between the germline ends. The CDR3 is 13 residues long. Germline V lookup: CDR1 DFQATT, CDR2 SNEGSKA (reference sequence). CDR3 DNA: TGCAGTGCTAGAGACTGGGAACATCAGCCCCAGCATTTT. Protein product: CSARDWEHQPQHF.